This TCR beta chain was sequenced for a study of blood T cell repertoires in COVID-19. Looking at the study overall: The United States, Italy and Spain supplied acute and convalescent COVID-19 samples. T cells, B-cell-depleted T cells, or PBMCs supplied cDNA or gDNA.

This CDR3 has 15 amino acids. Germline assignment: CDR1 LGHDT and CDR2 YNNKEL (reference sequence). Trimming stripped 2 bases from V and 4 bases from J, with 15 bases between. The assay was immunoSEQ multiplex PCR, and TCRdb's table has in-frame clones only and misses some. The sample has about 210,000 clones; about 90% are singletons. The chain is built from TRBV3-1 (or the pseudogene TRBV3-2) and TRBJ2-7, with D possibly being TRBD1 (6 bases). The TCR was taken from a man aged 25 to 40 with acute or convalescent COVID-19. The sequencing input was peripheral blood. The CDR3 is CASSQTGRFPYEQYF. The CDR3 DNA reads TGTGCCAGCAGCCAAACAGGGCGGTTCCCGTACGAGCAGTACTTC.